The 15 T cell receptor beta chains reported below all come from one sample, sequenced in a study of blood T cell repertoires in COVID-19. TCRdb's copy holds only in-frame clones and misses some; the assay was immunoSEQ multiplex PCR. The top ten clones hold approximately 6% of a sample with about 200,000 clones, more than 75% of them seen once. Sequencing was done on a sample of peripheral blood. The receptors stem from a woman in her 40s with COVID-19, enrolled during active disease.

The chain has TRBV30 and TRBJ2-7; tentatively, D is TRBD1 (5 bases). CDR1 is GTSNPN and CDR2 is SVGIG in the germline V gene (reference sequence). V lost 4 bases to trimming and J lost 3 bases, with 25 bases between them. The CDR3 extends over 17 amino acids. CDR3 in amino acids: CAWNPISSWDRGYEQYF. In DNA, the CDR3 is TGTGCCTGGAACCCTATTTCGTCTTGGGATAGGGGCTACGAGCAGTACTTC. The full variable domain, rest sourced from reference TRBV30 and TRBJ2-7, is SQTIHQWPATLVQPVGSPLSLECTVEGTSNPNLYWYRQAAGRGLQLLFYSVGIGQISSEVPQNLSASRPQDRQFILSSKKLLLSDSGFYLCAWNPISSWDRGYEQYFGPGTRLTVT.

The V and J genes are TRBV24-1 and TRBJ1-2, with 9 bases identical to TRBD1. This CDR3 comprises 14 residues. Germline V lookup: CDR1 KGHDR, CDR2 SFDVKD. J gave up 4 bases and V 3 bases, and 2 bases lay outside the gene matches. The CDR3 nucleotides are TGTGCCACCAGTGATGGGACAGGGTCCTATGGCTACACCTTC. It translates to CATSDGTGSYGYTF.

This chain uses TRBV5-4 with TRBJ2-3; D call uncertain. Germline CDR1 reads SGHNT; CDR2 reads YYREEE (reference sequence). This CDR3 has 16 amino acids. Trimming left V 0 bases short and J 7 bases short, with 18 bases between. As DNA, the CDR3 is TGTGCCAGCAGCTTGGCTAGTACCGGAGAGAGGAATACGCAGTATTTT. Protein: CASSLASTGERNTQYF. Together with reference TRBV5-4 and TRBJ2-3, the CDR3 gives the full variable domain: ETGVTQSPTHLIKTRGQQVTLRCSSQSGHNTVSWYQQALGQGPQFIFQYYREEENGRGNFPPRFSGLQFPNYSSELNVNALELDDSALYLCASSLASTGERNTQYFGPGTRLTVL.

The chain is built from TRBV7-2 and TRBJ2-1; the match to TRBD2 covers 8 bases. Germline V CDR1 and CDR2: SGHTA, FQGNSA. The CDR3 spans 12 residues. V was pared by 3 bases and J by 10 bases, with 2 bases of the junction left unmatched. This CDR3 reads CASSFLAGEQFF. For the CDR3, the DNA is TGTGCCAGCAGCTTCCTAGCGGGCGAGCAGTTCTTC.

The rearrangement links TRBV19 to TRBJ2-2; 10 nucleotides match TRBD1. The CDR3 extends over 16 amino acids. Germline trimming cut 5 bases from V and 7 bases from J; bases unmatched to any gene: 10. CDR1 LNHDA and CDR2 SQIVND come from the germline V gene (reference sequence). The CDR3 DNA reads TGTGCCAGTAGTCCCCGACAGGGGGCGTTTGTCGGGGAGCTGTTTTTT. Encoded protein: CASSPRQGAFVGELFF.

This sequence joins TRBV4-3 and TRBJ1-1; D is unclear. CDR1 and CDR2 from the germline V gene are LGHNA and YSLEER. This CDR3 has 15 residues. V was trimmed by 0 bases and J by 3 bases, leaving 11 bases between them. The CDR3 DNA sequence: TGCGCCAGCAGCCAAGACGGACTCTCTTACACTGAAGCTTTCTTT. Translation gives CASSQDGLSYTEAFF.

In its sample, this clone was seen a few times. This chain connects TRBV2 to TRBJ2-4, with a weak D call TRBD2 (5 bases). Trimming removed 7 bases from V and 4 bases from J, with 14 bases in between. The CDR3 covers 14 residues. The germline CDR1 and CDR2 sequences are SNHLY and FYNNEI. The CDR3 DNA follows: TGTGCCAGCACAATCGGGAACCCTAAAAACATTCAGTACTTC. This translates into CASTIGNPKNIQYF.

The V gene is TRBV3-1 (or the pseudogene TRBV3-2), the J gene TRBJ2-7; TRBD2 might be the D (6 bases). The CDR3 has 15 residues. Germline values: CDR1 LGHDT, CDR2 YNNKEL (reference sequence). Trimming cost V 1 base and J 7 bases, with 17 bases left between them. CDR3 nucleotides: TGTGCCAGCAGCCAAGGGACTATCCTTAGAGGGGAGCAGTACTTC. This translates into CASSQGTILRGEQYF.

The genes are TRBV3-1 (or the pseudogene TRBV3-2) and TRBJ2-1; 9 positions match TRBD2. V shed 2 bases and J 5 bases; nucleotides not matched to a gene: 10. Germline V gives CDR1 LGHDT, CDR2 YNNKEL (reference sequence). CDR3 length equals 17 residues. The CDR3, as DNA: TGTGCCAGCAGCCAATACGCGGGAGGGCCTGAGGACAATGAGCAGTTCTTC. Protein product: CASSQYAGGPEDNEQFF.

V is TRBV5-4 and J is TRBJ2-3, with TRBD2 matching over 7 bases. This CDR3 has 15 residues. Germline values: CDR1 SGHNT, CDR2 YYREEE (reference sequence). V trimming: 2 bases; J trimming: 2 bases; junction bases outside the gene matches: 5. This CDR3 reads CASSFGGRDTDTQYF. CDR3 nucleotides: TGTGCCAGCAGCTTTGGGGGGAGGGACACAGATACGCAGTATTTT.

This clone was detected once. V and J are TRBV7-3 and TRBJ2-1; TRBD2 matches 15 bases. The CDR3 sequence is 17 residues long. CDR1 and CDR2 (germline): SGHTA, FQGTGA. With 5 bases clipped from V and 7 bases from J, the junction kept 9 bases outside the gene matches. As DNA, the CDR3 is TGTGCCAGCAGCCCCCCAGGGACTAGCGGGGGGTGGAATGAGCAGTTCTTC. It is translated as CASSPPGTSGGWNEQFF.

This clone was picked up a small number of times. The V gene is TRBV6-5, the J gene TRBJ1-3; D possibly corresponds to TRBD1 (5 bases). This CDR3 comprises 15 residues. Deletions cut 2 bases from V and 4 bases from J, with 12 bases between. Per germline, CDR1 MNHEY and CDR2 SVGAGI. The CDR3 DNA reads TGTGCCAGCAGTTACAGCGCGGGGGAAGGAAACACCATATATTTT. This sequence encodes CASSYSAGEGNTIYF.

The CDR3 is CASSKILQAGANVLTF. CDR3 DNA sequence: TGTGCCAGCAGCAAAATTTTGCAGGCCGGGGCCAACGTCCTGACTTTC. The chain has TRBV21-1 and TRBJ2-6; the tabulated D call, TRBD1, remains unverified against the DNA. TRBV21-1 is termed a pseudogene. The CDR3 is 16 residues long.

This chain connects TRBV6-6 to TRBJ1-2, with D perhaps matching TRBD1 (6 bases). The CDR3 totals 12 residues. The germline gives CDR1 MNHNY, CDR2 SVGAGI (reference sequence). Trimming stripped 6 bases from V and 5 bases from J, with 10 bases between. The CDR3 DNA reads TGTGCCAGCAGGCCTCAGGGGTATGGCTACACCTTC. It is translated as CASRPQGYGYTF.

This clone was seen once. At one end the junction does not follow the germline gene, possibly because of a read error. The V gene is TRBV7-9, the J gene TRBJ1-2; weak D call: TRBD1 (6 bases). Germline V gene data show CDR1 as SEHNR and CDR2 as FQNEAQ (reference sequence). The length of the CDR3 is 13 residues. The CDR3 DNA reads TGTGCCAGCATCCTGACAGGTGATTCCACTGGGGACTTC. It encodes CASILTGDSTGDF.